The subject of this entry is one T cell receptor (beta chain). Germline lookup yields CDR1 SGHNT and CDR2 YYREEE (reference sequence). The CDR3 runs 17 residues. Trimming cost V 0 bases and J 4 bases; bases outside gene matches: 10. All enrollees were about 18 to 100 years old and from about two dozen US areas. The data derive from a study of blood T cell repertoires in COVID-19. Libraries were prepared by immunoSEQ multiplex PCR; TCRdb keeps only in-frame clonotypes and omits some of them. The data hold about 310,000 clones, with 90% observed a single time. The sample was PBMCs or T cells enriched from blood (not recorded which). The clonotype originates from a woman between 18 and 29 years old with acute COVID-19. The chain has TRBV5-4 and TRBJ2-7; 10 positions agree with TRBD2. CDR3 region: CASSLGASGSTVYEQYF. The CDR3 DNA reads as TGTGCCAGCAGCTTGGGGGCTAGCGGGAGCACCGTGTACGAGCAGTACTTC.